This TCR beta chain was sequenced during a study of PD-1 blockade in classical Hodgkin lymphoma (dated by TCRdb to the early 2020s). With regard to the full study: Nivolumab dosing was 3 mg/kg intravenously every 2 weeks, continuing until either disease progression or unacceptable toxicity. To define a peripheral blood immune signature of response to PD-1 blockade in classical Hodgkin lymphoma, the study combined TCR beta sequencing with CyTOF. Study-wide conclusions, independent of this receptor: Lower diversity was seen in patients whose nivolumab began less than 1 year after ASCT, and these patients were left out of later analyses so that immune reconstitution would not confound the results. Baseline diversity similar to that of newly diagnosed patients was observed in trial patients achieving complete response, whereas significantly lower diversity was observed in partial responders and progressors. Only a single clinical trial cohort was studied, and what caused the repertoire differences, possibly disease activity or prior therapy, remained undefined. Baseline TCR diversity was reported as lower in newly diagnosed patients than in healthy donors, and lower still in relapsed/refractory patients. A significant rise by C4D1 was seen in CD4+ but not CD8+ TCR diversity (p=0.0027 vs p=0.16), with the rise being most apparent in complete responders (p=0.02).

The Qiagen DNeasy kit was used to extract genomic DNA from unsorted PBMCs and from the negatively selected CD4+ and CD8+ fractions. Amplification of TCR beta CDR3 regions was done by immunoSEQ multiplex PCR with primers that anneal to V and J segments. A synthetic immune receptor repertoire was used to minimize amplification bias, and remaining bias was computationally removed after sequencing. In the paper's pipeline: Custom Python scripts were used to quantify repertoire diversity as the Shannon entropy index. The unsorted, CD4+ and CD8+ repertoires were each analyzed separately, with the exception of combined analyses, where CD4+ and CD8+ sequences were merged in silico. Clonal expansion was defined as a frequency increase of at least 2-fold after treatment compared with C1D1, and clones undetected at baseline were assigned a pseudocount of 0.5. Singleton clones were defined as clones with 0 or 1 copy at C1D1, and non-singleton clones were defined as clones with 2 or more copies. Clones expanded in unsorted samples were assigned a CD4+, CD8+ or unknown annotation through matching of protein sequences in sorted samples from the same patient. Wilcoxon tests on paired samples were used to test changes in diversity from C1D1 to C4D1. TCRdb mirrors the immuneACCESS table, restricted to in-frame sequences. Some clones are absent from its copies; in checked studies, under half trace to an unresolved V gene, and the reason for the others is unknown. Clone size and V and J calls were adopted from that table, with D and trimming inferred from the DNA. This sample lists tens of thousands of clones; approximately 92% were detected once. Clones ranked in the top ten supply roughly 15% of the sample.

What this sample's time point label stands for: cycle 1 day 1 (C1D1), immediately before nivolumab initiation. Relapse after autologous stem cell transplantation had occurred in all trial patients, and cohorts A, B and C were distinguished by prior brentuximab vedotin exposure. The trial cohort included around 60 patients with relapsed/refractory classical Hodgkin lymphoma, and each patient had a best overall response of complete response, partial response or progressive disease. Single-agent nivolumab was administered to trial patients in the multi-cohort phase II CheckMate 205 trial. An independent review committee assessed best overall response by applying the 2007 International Working Group response criteria. Trial PBMCs were collected just before the start of nivolumab (C1D1) and during therapy at cycle 2 day 1 and cycle 4 day 1. Peripheral blood was collected in 8 mL Vacutainer Cell Preparation Tubes, from which PBMCs were isolated by centrifugation and then cryopreserved.

Worth noting for this clone: Its recognized antigen is unknown. The sample holds no much larger clone one base away, and base qualities are not on file.

The CDR3, from cysteine to phenylalanine, totals 15 residues. Only CDR3 DNA remains: 45 bases, in frame from the first base. Taken from the germline V gene, the CDR1 and CDR2 loops are KGHSH and LQKENI. V is pared back by 4 bases and J by 6 bases, with 17 bases lying between the germline termini. The receptor comes from a human donor with classical Hodgkin lymphoma. The chain is encoded by TRBV18 joined to TRBJ2-3; D gene: possibly TRBD1, on 6 matching bases. The sequencing used peripheral blood mononuclear cells (PBMCs), collected at baseline. The CDR3 region has the sequence CASSLNSGDRDTQYF. The DNA sequence is as follows: TGTGCCAGCTCACTCAATTCAGGGGATAGGGATACGCAGTATTTT.